This T cell receptor beta chain was retrieved from a study of Graves' ophthalmopathy and Graves' hyperthyroidism. The study's findings and limits: Most thyroid-expanded clonotypes exceeding 0.001 frequency were also found in blood. The model flagged ophthalmopathy progression at 65% to 71% sensitivity and 72% to 85% specificity.

The CDR3 sequence is 14 residues long. The germline V gene encodes CDR1 ENHRY and CDR2 SYGVKD. As regards this clonotype: Its antigen is unknown. This may be a read error, as it is one base from a much larger clone.

Amplification targeted the TCR beta CDR3 regions, with RNA transcripts as the source material. The first round was an RT-PCR with HTBI primers, and the second round was a multiplex PCR. TCRdb ran MiXCR on the multiplex PCR reads and lists one entry per CDR3 protein. The data contain 560,000 or so distinct CDR3 sequences, roughly 40% of them seen just once; the ten biggest clones take up about 4.6%. This chain uses TRBV10-3 with TRBJ1-2, with D tentatively TRBD1 (5 bases). The sequence was collected from an adult man with Graves' hyperthyroidism. The sequencing input was peripheral blood or thyroid tissue (not recorded which). The DNA for the CDR3 is TGTGCCAGCAGTTACGGGGCGGGAAACTATGGCTACACCTTC. Protein product: CASSYGAGNYGYTF.